These 13 T cell receptor beta chains share one sample of origin, sequenced in a study of shared clonotypes between healthy human individuals. Libraries were prepared by immunoSEQ multiplex PCR; TCRdb keeps only in-frame clonotypes and omits some of them. The sample yields hundreds of thousands of clones, almost 97% seen once. What was sequenced was naive CD4+ T cells sorted from blood. Described subset: CD45RA+ positively selected. These receptor sequences come from a woman younger than 45 in good health.

V is TRBV19 and J is TRBJ2-7; D gene unclear. Germline assignment: CDR1 LNHDA and CDR2 SQIVND (reference sequence). CDR3 length: 13 amino acids. Trimming removed 4 bases at V and 7 bases at J, with 14 bases between. The CDR3 here is CASSTQIGSEQYF. The DNA for the CDR3 is TGTGCCAGTAGTACGCAAATAGGGTCGGAGCAGTACTTC. The whole variable domain, filled in from reference TRBV19 and TRBJ2-7, reads DGGITQSPKYLFRKEGQNVTLSCEQNLNHDAMYWYRQDPGQGLRLIYYSQIVNDFQKGDIAEGYSVSREKKESFPLTVTSAQKNPTAFYLCASSTQIGSEQYFGPGTRLTVT.

The gene calls are TRBV5-6 and TRBJ2-5; possible D gene TRBD2, 6 bases. This CDR3 region has 14 residues. Germline V gives CDR1 SGHDT, CDR2 YYEEEE. V lost 6 bases and J lost 7, with 19 bases in between. The CDR3 DNA reads as TGTGCCAGCAACCCCAGAGGGGACGGGGGGACCCAGTACTTC. This encodes CASNPRGDGGTQYF.

This clone was counted a single time. In DNA form, the CDR3 reads TGTGCCAGCACGACCCCAACGGGCGCCTACAATGAGCAGTTCTTC. This gives the protein CASTTPTGAYNEQFF. The V and J genes are TRBV28 and TRBJ2-1; D gene ambiguous. Germline V lookup: CDR1 MDHEN, CDR2 SYDVKM. The CDR3 length is 15 residues. V was shortened by 7 bases and J by 2 bases, with 15 bases between the two germline ends.

This chain joins TRBV6-5 and TRBJ1-4; D remains ambiguous. Germline V CDR1 and CDR2: MNHEY, SVGAGI. The V and J ends lost 0 bases and 4 bases respectively, with 6 bases between them. The CDR3 loop spans 14 amino acids. The DNA for the CDR3 is TGTGCCAGCAGTTACTCGAACGGTAATGAAAAACTGTTTTTT. This translates into CASSYSNGNEKLFF.

The CDR3, as DNA: TGTGCCAGCAGCTTGGGGGGGGCTCTAAGAAACCCCTCTGGGGCCAACGTCCTGACTTTC. Translated: CASSLGGALRNPSGANVLTF. The chain joins TRBV5-4 to TRBJ2-6, with D possibly being TRBD1 or TRBD2 (6 bases each). V lost 0 bases, J lost 0 bases, and 19 bases lay in between. Germline CDR1 and CDR2: SGHNT and YYREEE (reference sequence). This CDR3 has 20 residues.

This rearrangement joins TRBV18 to TRBJ2-7, with D perhaps matching TRBD1 (5 bases). Trimming stripped 3 bases from V and 3 bases from J, with 15 bases between. This CDR3 spans 15 amino acids. Germline assignment: CDR1 KGHSH and CDR2 LQKENI. The CDR3 is CASSPDSARNYEQYF. Written as DNA, the CDR3 is TGTGCCAGCTCACCTGACAGCGCCCGAAACTACGAGCAGTACTTC.

V and J are TRBV6-1 and TRBJ1-1; 7 nucleotides match TRBD1. CDR3 length: 13 amino acids. Germline V gene sequence: CDR1 MNHNS, CDR2 SASEGT. The ends lost 4 bases at V and 3 bases at J; junction bases unmatched: 2. The CDR3 spells CASSAQGYTEAFF. The CDR3 bases are TGTGCCAGCAGTGCACAGGGGTACACTGAAGCTTTCTTT.

The chain links TRBV4-1 to TRBJ2-7, with TRBD1 matching 7 bases. V lost 0 bases to trimming and J lost 3 bases; unmatched junction nucleotides: 5. The length of the CDR3 is 15 residues. Germline V gene data show CDR1 as MGHRA and CDR2 as YSYEKL. CDR3 DNA sequence: TGCGCCAGCAGCCAAGATCGGACAGGCCTCTACGAGCAGTACTTC. Its translation is CASSQDRTGLYEQYF.

The chain joins TRBV18 to TRBJ2-3; TRBD2 matches at 13 bases. The CDR3 consists of 19 residues. J lost 3 bases, V lost 1 base, and 10 bases had no gene match. Germline V gene data show CDR1 as KGHSH and CDR2 as LQKENI. The CDR3 reads CASSPQGLAGSSGTDTQYF. The CDR3 nucleotides read TGTGCCAGCTCACCACAGGGACTAGCGGGAAGCTCCGGGACAGATACGCAGTATTTT.

V gene TRBV18 combines with J gene TRBJ1-1, with a tentative D call TRBD1 (6 bases). Germline assignment: CDR1 KGHSH and CDR2 LQKENI. Between the trimmed V and J ends, which lost 8 bases and 8 bases, there was a span of 27 bases. The CDR3 length is 16 residues. For the CDR3, the DNA is TGTGCCAGCGCAACGATGGGCAGGACAGCAAATCGAGAAGCTTTCTTT. It encodes CASATMGRTANREAFF.

A remark on this clone: Other DNA sequences within the sample encode an identical CDR3. The J gene is TRBJ2-7, the V gene TRBV28, with 12 positions matching TRBD2. From germline, CDR1 is MDHEN and CDR2 SYDVKM. The CDR3 loop spans 15 amino acids. The trim removed 2 bases at V and 2 bases at J, leaving 1 base unmatched. In DNA form, the CDR3 reads TGTGCCAGCAGTTTAGGGACTAGCGGGCCCTACGAGCAGTACTTC. Its protein product is CASSLGTSGPYEQYF.

The chain couples TRBV28 to TRBJ2-7; 7 nucleotides align to TRBD1. CDR3 length equals 14 residues. Germline CDR1 and CDR2: MDHEN and SYDVKM. V shed 5 bases, J shed 5 bases, and the junction held 9 bases outside the gene matches. The DNA of the CDR3 is TGTGCCAGCAGTACCGGGACAGCAGACCACGAGCAGTACTTC. It translates to CASSTGTADHEQYF.

The count of this clone is one. The chain joins TRBV7-9 to TRBJ2-7; TRBD1 agrees at 7 bases. The germline gives CDR1 SEHNR, CDR2 FQNEAQ (reference sequence). The CDR3 consists of 14 residues. J gave up 6 bases and V 5 bases, and 10 bases lay outside the gene matches. In nucleotides, the CDR3 is TGTGCCAGCAGCCTTTCGCCTACAGGGGCCGAGCAGTACTTC. This gives the protein CASSLSPTGAEQYF.